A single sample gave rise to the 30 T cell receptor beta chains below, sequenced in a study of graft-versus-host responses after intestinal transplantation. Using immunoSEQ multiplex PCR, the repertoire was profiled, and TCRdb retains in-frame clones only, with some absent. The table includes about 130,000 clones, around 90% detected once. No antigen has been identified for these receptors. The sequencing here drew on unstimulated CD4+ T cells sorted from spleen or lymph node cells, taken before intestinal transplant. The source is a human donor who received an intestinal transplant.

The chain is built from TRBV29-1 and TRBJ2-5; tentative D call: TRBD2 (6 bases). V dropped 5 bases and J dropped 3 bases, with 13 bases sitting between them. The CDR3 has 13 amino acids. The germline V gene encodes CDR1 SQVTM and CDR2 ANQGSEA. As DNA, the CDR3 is TGCAGCGTTTTTGGGACTGTAAAAGAGACCCAGTACTTC. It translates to CSVFGTVKETQYF.

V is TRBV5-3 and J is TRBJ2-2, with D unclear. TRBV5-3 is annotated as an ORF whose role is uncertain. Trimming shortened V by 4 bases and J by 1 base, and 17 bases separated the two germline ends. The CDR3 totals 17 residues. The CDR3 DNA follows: TGTGCCAGAAGCCCGGTTGTGGGCAGGCGGAACACCGGGGAGCTGTTTTTT. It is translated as CARSPVVGRRNTGELFF.

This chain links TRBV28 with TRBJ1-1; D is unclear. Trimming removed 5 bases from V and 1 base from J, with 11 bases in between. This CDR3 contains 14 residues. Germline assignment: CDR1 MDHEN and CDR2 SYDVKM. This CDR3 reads CASSAPRRNTEAFF. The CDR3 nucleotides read TGTGCCAGCAGTGCCCCCCGGAGGAACACTGAAGCTTTCTTT.

The CDR3 DNA sequence: TGTGCCAGCAGCACCAGACAGGGGAATCAGCCCCAGCATTTT. Amino acid sequence: CASSTRQGNQPQHF. V and J are TRBV7-2 and TRBJ1-5; 8 nucleotides agree with TRBD1. Germline V gene data show CDR1 as SGHTA and CDR2 as FQGNSA. CDR3 length: 14 residues. The V and J ends lost 5 bases and 4 bases, in that order; junction bases with no gene match: 4.

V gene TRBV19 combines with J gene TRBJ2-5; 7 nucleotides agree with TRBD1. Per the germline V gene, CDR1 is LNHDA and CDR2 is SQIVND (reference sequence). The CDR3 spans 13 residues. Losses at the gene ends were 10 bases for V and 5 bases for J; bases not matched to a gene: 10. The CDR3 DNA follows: TGTGCCACCTCTCTACAGGGGTCGGAGACCCAGTACTTC. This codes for CATSLQGSETQYF.

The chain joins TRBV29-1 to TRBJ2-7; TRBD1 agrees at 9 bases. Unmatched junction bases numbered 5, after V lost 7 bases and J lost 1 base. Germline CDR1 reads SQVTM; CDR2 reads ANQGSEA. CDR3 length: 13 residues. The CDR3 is CSAWDRASYEQYF. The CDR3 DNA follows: TGCAGCGCTTGGGACAGGGCTTCCTACGAGCAGTACTTC.

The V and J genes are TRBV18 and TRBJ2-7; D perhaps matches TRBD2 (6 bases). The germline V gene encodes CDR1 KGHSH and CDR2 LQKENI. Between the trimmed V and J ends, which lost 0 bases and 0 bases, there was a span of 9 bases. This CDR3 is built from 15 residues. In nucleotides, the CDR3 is TGTGCCAGCTCACCACCGGCGGGATCCTCCTACGAGCAGTACTTC. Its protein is CASSPPAGSSYEQYF.

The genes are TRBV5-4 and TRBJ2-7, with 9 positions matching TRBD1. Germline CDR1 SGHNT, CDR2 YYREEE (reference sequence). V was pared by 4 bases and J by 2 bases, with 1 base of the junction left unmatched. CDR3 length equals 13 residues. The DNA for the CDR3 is TGTGCCAGCAGCGGGACAGGGACCTACGAGCAGTACTTC. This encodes CASSGTGTYEQYF.

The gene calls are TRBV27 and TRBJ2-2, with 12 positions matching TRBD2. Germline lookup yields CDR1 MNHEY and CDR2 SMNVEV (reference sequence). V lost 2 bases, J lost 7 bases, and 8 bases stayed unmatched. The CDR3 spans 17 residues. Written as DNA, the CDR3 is TGTGCCAGCAGTTTAAGGCTAGCGGGAGGGCCGGGCGGGGAGCTGTTTTTT. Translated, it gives CASSLRLAGGPGGELFF.

The CDR3 sequence is CAINPTGLNTGELFF. The CDR3 bases are TGTGCCATCAATCCAACAGGGCTGAACACCGGGGAGCTGTTTTTT. The chain carries TRBV10-3 and TRBJ2-2, with D maybe TRBD1 (6 bases). The length of the CDR3 is 15 residues. Germline CDR1 ENHRY, CDR2 SYGVKD. V gave up 7 bases and J gave up 1 base, with 13 bases separating them.

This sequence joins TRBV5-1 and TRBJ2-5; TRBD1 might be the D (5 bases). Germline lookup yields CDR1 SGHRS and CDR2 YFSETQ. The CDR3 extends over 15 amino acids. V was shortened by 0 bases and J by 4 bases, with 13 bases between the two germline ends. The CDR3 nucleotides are TGCGCCAGCAGCTTGGGGGCCCTCCAGGGAGAGACCCAGTACTTC. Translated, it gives CASSLGALQGETQYF.

CDR3 DNA: TGTGCCAGTGGGCGGGCCCCTGAAAAACTGTTTTTT. It specifies CASGRAPEKLFF. This chain links TRBV28 with TRBJ1-4; D call uncertain. Deletions cut 9 bases from V and 7 bases from J, with 12 bases between. From germline, CDR1 is MDHEN and CDR2 SYDVKM. The CDR3 is 12 residues long.

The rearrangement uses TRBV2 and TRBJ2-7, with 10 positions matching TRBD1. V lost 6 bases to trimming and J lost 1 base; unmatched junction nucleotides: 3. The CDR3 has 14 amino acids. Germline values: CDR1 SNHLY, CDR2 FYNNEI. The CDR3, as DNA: TGTGCCAGCAGGACAGGGGGCAAATCCTACGAGCAGTACTTC. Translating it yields CASRTGGKSYEQYF. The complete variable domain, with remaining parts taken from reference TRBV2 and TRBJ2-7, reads EPEVTQTPSHQVTQMGQEVILRCVPISNHLYFYWYRQILGQKVEFLVSFYNNEISEKSEIFDDQFSVERPDGSNFTLKIRSTKLEDSAMYFCASRTGGKSYEQYFGPGTRLTVT.

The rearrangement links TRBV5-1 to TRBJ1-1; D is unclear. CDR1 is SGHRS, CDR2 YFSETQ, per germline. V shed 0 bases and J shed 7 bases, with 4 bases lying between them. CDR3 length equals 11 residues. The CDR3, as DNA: TGCGCCAGCAGCTTGGTGGGTGAAGCTTTCTTT. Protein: CASSLVGEAFF.

The CDR3 DNA follows: TGCGCCAGCAGCTTGGATGTTGGGGGACAGGTCTACGAGCAGTACTTC. Protein: CASSLDVGGQVYEQYF. V usage is TRBV5-1 and J usage is TRBJ2-7; 8 bases fit TRBD1. The length of the CDR3 is 16 residues. Per the germline V gene, CDR1 is SGHRS and CDR2 is YFSETQ. Unmatched junction bases numbered 8, after V lost 0 bases and J lost 3 bases.

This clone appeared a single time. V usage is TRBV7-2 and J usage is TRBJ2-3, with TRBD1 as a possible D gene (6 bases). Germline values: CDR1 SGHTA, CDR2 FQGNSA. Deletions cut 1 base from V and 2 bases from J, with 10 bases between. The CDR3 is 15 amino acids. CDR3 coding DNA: TGTGCCAGCAGCTTAGTTCAGGGGTTCACAGATACGCAGTATTTT. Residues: CASSLVQGFTDTQYF.

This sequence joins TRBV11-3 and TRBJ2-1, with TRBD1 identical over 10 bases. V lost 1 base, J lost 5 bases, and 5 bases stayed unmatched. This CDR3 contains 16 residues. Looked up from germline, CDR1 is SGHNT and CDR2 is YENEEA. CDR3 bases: TGTGCCAGCAGCTTAGTCTCCGGGACAGGGGACAATGAGCAGTTCTTC. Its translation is CASSLVSGTGDNEQFF.

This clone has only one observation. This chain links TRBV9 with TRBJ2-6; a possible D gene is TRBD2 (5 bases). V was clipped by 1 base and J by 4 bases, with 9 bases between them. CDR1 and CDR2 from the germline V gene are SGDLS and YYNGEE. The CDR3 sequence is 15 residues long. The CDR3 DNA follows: TGTGCCAGCAGCGTAAGAGGGTCCGGGGCCAACGTCCTGACTTTC. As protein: CASSVRGSGANVLTF.

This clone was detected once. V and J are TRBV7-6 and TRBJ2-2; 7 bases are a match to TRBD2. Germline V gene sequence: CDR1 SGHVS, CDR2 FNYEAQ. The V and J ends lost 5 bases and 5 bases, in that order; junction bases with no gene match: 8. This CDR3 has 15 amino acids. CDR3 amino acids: CASSIEAGRTGELFF. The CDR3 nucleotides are TGTGCCAGCAGCATAGAAGCGGGAAGGACCGGGGAGCTGTTTTTT.

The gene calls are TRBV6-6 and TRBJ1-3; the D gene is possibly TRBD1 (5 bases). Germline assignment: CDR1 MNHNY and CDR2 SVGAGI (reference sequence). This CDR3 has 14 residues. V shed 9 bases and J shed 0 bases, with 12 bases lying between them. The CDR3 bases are TGTGCCAGTTTGGGGGGTTTCTCTGGAAACACCATATATTTT. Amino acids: CASLGGFSGNTIYF.

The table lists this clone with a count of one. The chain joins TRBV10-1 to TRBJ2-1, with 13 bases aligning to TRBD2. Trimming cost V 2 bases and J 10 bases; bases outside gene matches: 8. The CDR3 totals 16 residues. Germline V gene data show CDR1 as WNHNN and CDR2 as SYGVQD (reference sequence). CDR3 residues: CASSERGTSGNQEQFF. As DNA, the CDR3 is TGCGCCAGCAGTGAGAGGGGGACTAGCGGGAACCAAGAGCAGTTCTTC.

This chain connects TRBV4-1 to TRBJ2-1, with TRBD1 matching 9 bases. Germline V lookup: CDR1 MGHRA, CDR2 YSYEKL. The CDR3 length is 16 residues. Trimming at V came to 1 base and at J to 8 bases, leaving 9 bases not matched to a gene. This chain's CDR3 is CASSQGGQGNLYEQFF. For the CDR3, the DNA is TGCGCCAGCAGCCAAGGGGGACAGGGTAATTTGTATGAGCAGTTCTTC.

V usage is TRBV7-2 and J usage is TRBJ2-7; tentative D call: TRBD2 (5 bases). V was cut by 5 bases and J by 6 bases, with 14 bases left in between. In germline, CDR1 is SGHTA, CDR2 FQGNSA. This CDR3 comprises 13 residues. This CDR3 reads CASSSGLPGEQYF. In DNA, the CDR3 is TGTGCCAGCAGCAGCGGACTCCCTGGCGAGCAGTACTTC.

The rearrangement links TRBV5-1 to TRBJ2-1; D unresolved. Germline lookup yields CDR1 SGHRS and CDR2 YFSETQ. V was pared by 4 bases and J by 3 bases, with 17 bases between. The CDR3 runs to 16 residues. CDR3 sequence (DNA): TGCGCCAGCAGCCTTTGGGCCACTGGGGACTACAATGAGCAGTTCTTC. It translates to CASSLWATGDYNEQFF.

CDR3 amino acids: CSATVMETQYF. In nucleotides, the CDR3 is TGCAGTGCTACCGTCATGGAGACCCAGTACTTC. V usage is TRBV20-1 and J usage is TRBJ2-5; no definite D call. Germline V CDR1 and CDR2: DFQATT, SNEGSKA (reference sequence). The V and J ends lost 4 bases and 5 bases respectively, with 8 bases between them. The CDR3 consists of 11 residues.

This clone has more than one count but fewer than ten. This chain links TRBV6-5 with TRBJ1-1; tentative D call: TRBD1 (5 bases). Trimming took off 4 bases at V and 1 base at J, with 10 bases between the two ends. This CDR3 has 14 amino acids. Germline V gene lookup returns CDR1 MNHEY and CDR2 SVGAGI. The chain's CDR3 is CASSSGTANTEAFF. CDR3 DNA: TGTGCCAGCAGTTCCGGGACGGCGAACACTGAAGCTTTCTTT.

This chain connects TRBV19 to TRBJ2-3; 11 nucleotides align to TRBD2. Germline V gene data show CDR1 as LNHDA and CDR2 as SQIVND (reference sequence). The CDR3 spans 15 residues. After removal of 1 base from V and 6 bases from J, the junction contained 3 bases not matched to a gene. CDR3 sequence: CASSIGGTSGDTQYF. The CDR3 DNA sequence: TGTGCCAGTAGTATAGGAGGGACTAGCGGTGATACGCAGTATTTT.

The CDR3 bases are TGTGCCAGCAGCTCCCCACCTACGAGCGGGCCGGCCAATGAGCAGTTCTTC. Encoded protein: CASSSPPTSGPANEQFF. V gene TRBV7-3 combines with J gene TRBJ2-1, with a weak D call TRBD2 (6 bases). V lost 4 bases, J lost 6 bases, and 22 bases lay in between. The CDR3 is 17 residues long. Germline V CDR1 and CDR2: SGHTA, FQGTGA.

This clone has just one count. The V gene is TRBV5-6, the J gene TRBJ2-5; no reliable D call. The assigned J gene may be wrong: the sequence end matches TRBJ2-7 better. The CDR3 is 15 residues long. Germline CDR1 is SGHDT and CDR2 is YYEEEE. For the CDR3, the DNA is TGTGCCAGCAGATCTGGACGAATGAGCTCCTACGAGCAGTACTTC. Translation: CASRSGRMSSYEQYF.

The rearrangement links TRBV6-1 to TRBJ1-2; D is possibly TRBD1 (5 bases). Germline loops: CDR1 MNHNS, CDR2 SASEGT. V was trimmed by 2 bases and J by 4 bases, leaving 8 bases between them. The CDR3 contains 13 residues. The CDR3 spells CASSEWGGYGYTF. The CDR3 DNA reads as TGTGCCAGCAGTGAATGGGGGGGCTATGGCTACACCTTC.